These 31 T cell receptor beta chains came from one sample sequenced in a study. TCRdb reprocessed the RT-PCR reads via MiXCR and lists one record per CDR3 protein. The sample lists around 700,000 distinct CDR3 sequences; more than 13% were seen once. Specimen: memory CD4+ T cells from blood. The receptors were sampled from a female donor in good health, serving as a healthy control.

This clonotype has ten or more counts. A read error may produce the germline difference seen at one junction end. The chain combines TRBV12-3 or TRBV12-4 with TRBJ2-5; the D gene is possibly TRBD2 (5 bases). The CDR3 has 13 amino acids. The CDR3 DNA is TGTGCCAGCAGCTTAGGCAGAGGGGAGACCCAGTACTTC. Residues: CASSLGRGETQYF.

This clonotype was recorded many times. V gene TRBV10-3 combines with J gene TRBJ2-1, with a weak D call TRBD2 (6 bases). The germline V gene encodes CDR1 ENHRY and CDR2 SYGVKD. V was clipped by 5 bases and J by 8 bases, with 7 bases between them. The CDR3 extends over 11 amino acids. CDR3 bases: TGTGCCATCAGTCCGGGGGATGAGCAGTTCTTC. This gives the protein CAISPGDEQFF.

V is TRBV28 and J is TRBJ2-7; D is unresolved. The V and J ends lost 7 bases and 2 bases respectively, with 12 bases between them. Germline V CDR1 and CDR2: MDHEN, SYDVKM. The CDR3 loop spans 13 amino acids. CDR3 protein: CASKFRATYEQYF. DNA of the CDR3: TGTGCCAGCAAATTCCGGGCGACCTACGAGCAGTACTTC.

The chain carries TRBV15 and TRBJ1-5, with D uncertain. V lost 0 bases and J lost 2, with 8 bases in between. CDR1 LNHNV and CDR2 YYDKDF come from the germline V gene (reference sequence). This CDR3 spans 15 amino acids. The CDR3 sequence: CATSRDFTGNQPQHF. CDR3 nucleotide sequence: TGTGCCACCAGCAGAGATTTTACAGGCAATCAGCCCCAGCATTTT.

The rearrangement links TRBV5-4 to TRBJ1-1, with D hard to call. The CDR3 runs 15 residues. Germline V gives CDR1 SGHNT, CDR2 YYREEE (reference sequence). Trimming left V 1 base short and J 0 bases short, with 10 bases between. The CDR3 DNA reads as TGTGCCAGCAGCTTGAGCGTCAGTATGAACACTGAAGCTTTCTTT. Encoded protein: CASSLSVSMNTEAFF.

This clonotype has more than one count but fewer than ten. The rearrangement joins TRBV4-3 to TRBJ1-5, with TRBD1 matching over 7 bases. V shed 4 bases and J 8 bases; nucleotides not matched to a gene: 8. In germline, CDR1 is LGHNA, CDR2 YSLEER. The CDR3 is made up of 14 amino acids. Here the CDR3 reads CASSLQQGWEPQHF. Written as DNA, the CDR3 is TGCGCCAGCAGCCTCCAACAGGGGTGGGAGCCCCAGCATTTT.

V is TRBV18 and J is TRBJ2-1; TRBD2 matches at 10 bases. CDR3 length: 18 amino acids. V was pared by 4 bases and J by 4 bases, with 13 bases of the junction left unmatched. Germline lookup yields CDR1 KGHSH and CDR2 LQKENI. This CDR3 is CASSLKTSGLAVYNEQFF. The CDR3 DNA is TGTGCCAGCTCACTAAAAACTTCCGGACTAGCGGTATACAATGAGCAGTTCTTC.

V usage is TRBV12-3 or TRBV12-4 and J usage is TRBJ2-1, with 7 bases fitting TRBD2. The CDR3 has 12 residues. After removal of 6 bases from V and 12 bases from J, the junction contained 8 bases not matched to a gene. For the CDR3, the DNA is TGTGCCAGCAGCCCTACGGGCGGGAGGCAGTTCTTC. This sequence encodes CASSPTGGRQFF.

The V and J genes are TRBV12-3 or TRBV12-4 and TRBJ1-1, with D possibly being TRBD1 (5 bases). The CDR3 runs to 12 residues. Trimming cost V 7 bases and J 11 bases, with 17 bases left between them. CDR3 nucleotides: TGTGCCAGCATCGGGCAGGGAAAAGTGGCTTTCTTT. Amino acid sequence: CASIGQGKVAFF.

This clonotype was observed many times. As DNA, the CDR3 is TGTGCCATCAGTGGAGGGACAGGGGATACCTACGAGCAGTACTTC. Translating gives CAISGGTGDTYEQYF. The chain is built from TRBV10-3 and TRBJ2-7; 10 nucleotides match TRBD1. J lost 2 bases, V lost 4 bases, and 5 bases had no gene match. The CDR3 loop spans 15 amino acids. Germline-derived CDR1 and CDR2 are ENHRY and SYGVKD.

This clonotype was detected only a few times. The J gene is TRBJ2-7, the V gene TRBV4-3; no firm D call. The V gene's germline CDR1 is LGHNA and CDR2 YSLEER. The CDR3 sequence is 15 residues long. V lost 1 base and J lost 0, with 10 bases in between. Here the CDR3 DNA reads TGCGCCAGCAGCCAAGCCTATCAACCCTCCTACGAGCAGTACTTC. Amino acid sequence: CASSQAYQPSYEQYF.

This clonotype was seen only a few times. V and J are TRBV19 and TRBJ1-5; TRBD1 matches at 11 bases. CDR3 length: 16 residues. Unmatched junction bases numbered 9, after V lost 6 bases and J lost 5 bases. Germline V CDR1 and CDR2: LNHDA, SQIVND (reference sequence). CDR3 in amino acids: CASSRTRDRGYQPQHF. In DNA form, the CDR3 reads TGTGCCAGTAGCAGGACCCGGGACAGGGGGTATCAGCCCCAGCATTTT.

CDR3 in amino acids: CSATGLAGGFEQFF. DNA of the CDR3: TGCAGTGCTACGGGACTAGCGGGGGGGTTTGAGCAGTTCTTC. The chain employs TRBV20-1 and TRBJ2-1; 16 bases are shared with TRBD2. CDR3 length equals 14 residues. V was pared by 4 bases and J by 9 bases, with 3 bases of the junction left unmatched. The germline V gene has CDR1 DFQATT and CDR2 SNEGSKA (reference sequence).

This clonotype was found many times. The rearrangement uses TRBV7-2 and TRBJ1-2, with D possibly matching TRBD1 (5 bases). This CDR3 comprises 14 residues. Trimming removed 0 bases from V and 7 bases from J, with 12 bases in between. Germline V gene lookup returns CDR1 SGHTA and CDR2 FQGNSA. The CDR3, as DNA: TGTGCCAGCAGCTTAGCAGGCGGGGCTCGTGGCTACACCTTC. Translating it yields CASSLAGGARGYTF.

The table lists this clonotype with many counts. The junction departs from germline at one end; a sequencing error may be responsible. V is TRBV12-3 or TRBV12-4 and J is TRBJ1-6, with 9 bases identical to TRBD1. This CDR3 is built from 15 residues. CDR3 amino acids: CASSLGTGNNSPLHF. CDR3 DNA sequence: TGTGCCAGCAGCTTAGGGACAGGGAACAATTCACCCCTCCACTTT.

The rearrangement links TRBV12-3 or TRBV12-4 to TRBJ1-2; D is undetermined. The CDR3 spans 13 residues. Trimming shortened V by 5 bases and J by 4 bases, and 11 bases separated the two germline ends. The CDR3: CASSMAILYGYTF. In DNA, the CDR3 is TGTGCCAGCAGTATGGCGATACTCTATGGCTACACCTTC.

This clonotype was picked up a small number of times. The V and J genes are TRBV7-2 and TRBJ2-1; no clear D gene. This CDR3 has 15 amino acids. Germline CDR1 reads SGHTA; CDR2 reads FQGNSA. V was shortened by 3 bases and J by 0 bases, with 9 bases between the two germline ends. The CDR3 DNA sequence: TGTGCCAGCAGCTTCACGAGGAACTCCTACAATGAGCAGTTCTTC. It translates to CASSFTRNSYNEQFF.

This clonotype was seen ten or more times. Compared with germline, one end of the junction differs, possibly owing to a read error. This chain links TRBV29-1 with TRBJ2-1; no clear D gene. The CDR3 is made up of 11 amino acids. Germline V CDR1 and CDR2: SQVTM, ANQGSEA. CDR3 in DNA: TGCAGCGTTGAAGATTTTGCGCCCCACGTCTTC. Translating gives CSVEDFAPHVF.

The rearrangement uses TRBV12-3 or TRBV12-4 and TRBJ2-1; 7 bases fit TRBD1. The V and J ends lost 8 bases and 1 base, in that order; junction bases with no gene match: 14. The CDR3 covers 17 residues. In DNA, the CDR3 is TGTGCCAGCTTCTATAGCAGGGACAGCGGTTCCTACAATGAGCAGTTCTTC. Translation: CASFYSRDSGSYNEQFF.

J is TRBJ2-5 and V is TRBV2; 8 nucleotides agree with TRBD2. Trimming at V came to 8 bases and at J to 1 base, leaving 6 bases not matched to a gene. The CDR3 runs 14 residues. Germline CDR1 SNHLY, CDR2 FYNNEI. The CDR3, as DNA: TGTGCCAGCCAGGTGGCGGGGGGCCAAGAGACCCAGTACTTC. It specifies CASQVAGGQETQYF.

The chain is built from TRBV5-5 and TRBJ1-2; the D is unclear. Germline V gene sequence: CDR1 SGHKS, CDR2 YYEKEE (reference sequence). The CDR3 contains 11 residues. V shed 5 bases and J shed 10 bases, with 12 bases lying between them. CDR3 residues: CASSPDAFYTF. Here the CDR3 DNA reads TGTGCCAGCAGTCCTGACGCTTTCTACACCTTC. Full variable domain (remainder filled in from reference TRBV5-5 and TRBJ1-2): DAGVTQSPTHLIKTRGQQVTLRCSPISGHKSVSWYQQVLGQGPQFIFQYYEKEERGRGNFPDRFSARQFPNYSSELNVNALLLGDSALYLCASSPDAFYTFGSGTRLTVV.

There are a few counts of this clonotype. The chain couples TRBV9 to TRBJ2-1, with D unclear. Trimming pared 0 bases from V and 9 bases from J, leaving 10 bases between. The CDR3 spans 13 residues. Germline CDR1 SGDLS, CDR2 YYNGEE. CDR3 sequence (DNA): TGTGCCAGCAGCGTAGATGGACGGAGTGAGCAGTTCTTC. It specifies CASSVDGRSEQFF.

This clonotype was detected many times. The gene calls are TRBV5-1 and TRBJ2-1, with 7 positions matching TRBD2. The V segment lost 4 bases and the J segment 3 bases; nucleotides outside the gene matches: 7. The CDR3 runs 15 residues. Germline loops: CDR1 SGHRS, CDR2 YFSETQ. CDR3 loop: CASSPDLADYNEQFF. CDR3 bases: TGCGCCAGCAGCCCAGATCTAGCGGACTACAATGAGCAGTTCTTC.

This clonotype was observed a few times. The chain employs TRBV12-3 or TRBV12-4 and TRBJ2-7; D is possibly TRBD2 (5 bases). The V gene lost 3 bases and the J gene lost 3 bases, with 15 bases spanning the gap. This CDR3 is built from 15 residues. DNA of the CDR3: TGTGCCAGCAGTTTTACGGCGGGTCAGAACTACGAGCAGTACTTC. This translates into CASSFTAGQNYEQYF.

CDR3 sequence reads: CASSSGKGLEQFF. In DNA form, the CDR3 reads TGTGCCAGCAGTTCAGGGAAGGGTTTGGAGCAGTTCTTC. The chain employs TRBV7-2 and TRBJ2-1; D possibly corresponds to TRBD1 (5 bases). Germline-derived CDR1 and CDR2 are SGHTA and FQGNSA. This CDR3 is built from 13 residues. Trimming took 6 bases from V and 10 from J, leaving 16 bases between them.

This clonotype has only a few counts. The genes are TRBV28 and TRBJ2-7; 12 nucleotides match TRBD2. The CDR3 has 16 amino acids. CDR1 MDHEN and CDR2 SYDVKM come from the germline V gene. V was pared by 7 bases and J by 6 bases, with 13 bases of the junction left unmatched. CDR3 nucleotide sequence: TGTGCCAGCACCCCTAGCGGGAGGGCCATTGCTCCCGAGCAGTACTTC. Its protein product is CASTPSGRAIAPEQYF.

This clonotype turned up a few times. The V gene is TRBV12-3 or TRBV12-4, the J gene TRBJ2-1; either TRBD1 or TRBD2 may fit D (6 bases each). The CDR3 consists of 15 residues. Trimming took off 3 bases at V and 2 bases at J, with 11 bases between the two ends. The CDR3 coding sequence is TGTGCCAGCAGTTTGTCGGGGGCCCCCTACAATGAGCAGTTCTTC. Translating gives CASSLSGAPYNEQFF.

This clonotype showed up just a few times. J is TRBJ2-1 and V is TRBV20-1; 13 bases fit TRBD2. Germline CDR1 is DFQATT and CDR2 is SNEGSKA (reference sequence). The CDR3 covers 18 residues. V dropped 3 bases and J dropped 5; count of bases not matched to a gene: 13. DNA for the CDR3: TGCAGTGCTAGTTCTCCTACTAGCGGGAGGGCCGTTGACAATGAGCAGTTCTTC. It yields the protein CSASSPTSGRAVDNEQFF.

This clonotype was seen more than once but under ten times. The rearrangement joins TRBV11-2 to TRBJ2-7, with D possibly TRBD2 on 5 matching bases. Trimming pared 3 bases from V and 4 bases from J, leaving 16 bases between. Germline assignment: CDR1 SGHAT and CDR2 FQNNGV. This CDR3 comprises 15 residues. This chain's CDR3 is CASSFQRTEPYEQYF. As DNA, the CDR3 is TGTGCCAGCAGCTTTCAGCGGACCGAACCGTACGAGCAGTACTTC.

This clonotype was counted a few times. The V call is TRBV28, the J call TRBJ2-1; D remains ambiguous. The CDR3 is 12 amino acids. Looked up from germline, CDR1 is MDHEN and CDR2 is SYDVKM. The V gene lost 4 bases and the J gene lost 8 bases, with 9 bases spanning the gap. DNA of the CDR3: TGTGCCAGCAGTTCCACGATCCATGAGCAGTTCTTC. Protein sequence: CASSSTIHEQFF.

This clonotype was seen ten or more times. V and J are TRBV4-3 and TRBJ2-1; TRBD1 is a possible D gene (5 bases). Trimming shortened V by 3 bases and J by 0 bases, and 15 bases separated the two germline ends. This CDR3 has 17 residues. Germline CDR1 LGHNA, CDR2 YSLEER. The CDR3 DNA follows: TGCGCCAGCAGCCAGGCCCCCCAGGGAAGCTCCTACAATGAGCAGTTCTTC. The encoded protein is CASSQAPQGSSYNEQFF.